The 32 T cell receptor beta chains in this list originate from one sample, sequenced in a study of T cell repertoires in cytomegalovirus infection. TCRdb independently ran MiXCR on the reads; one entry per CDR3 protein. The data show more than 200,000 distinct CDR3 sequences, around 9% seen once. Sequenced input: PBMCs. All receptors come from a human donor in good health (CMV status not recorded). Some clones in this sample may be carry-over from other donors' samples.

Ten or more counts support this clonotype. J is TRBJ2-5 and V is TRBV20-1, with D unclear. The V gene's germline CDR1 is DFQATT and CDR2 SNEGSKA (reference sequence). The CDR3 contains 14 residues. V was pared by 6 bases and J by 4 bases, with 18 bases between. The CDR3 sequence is CSATPEAVGETQYF. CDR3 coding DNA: TGCAGTGCCACTCCCGAGGCCGTTGGAGAGACCCAGTACTTC.

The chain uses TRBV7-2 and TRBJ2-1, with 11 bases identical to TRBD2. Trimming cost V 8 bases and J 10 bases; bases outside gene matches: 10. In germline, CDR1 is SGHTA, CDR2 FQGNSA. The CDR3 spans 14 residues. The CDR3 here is CASLRVAGGGEQFF. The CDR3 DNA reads TGTGCCAGCCTGAGGGTAGCGGGGGGGGGAGAGCAGTTCTTC.

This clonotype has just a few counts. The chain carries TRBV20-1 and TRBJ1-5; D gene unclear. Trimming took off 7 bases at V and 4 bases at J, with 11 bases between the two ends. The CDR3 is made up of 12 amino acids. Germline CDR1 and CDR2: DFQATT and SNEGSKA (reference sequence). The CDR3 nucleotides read TGCAGTGTCCCCGACGGGAATCAGCCCCAGCATTTT. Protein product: CSVPDGNQPQHF.

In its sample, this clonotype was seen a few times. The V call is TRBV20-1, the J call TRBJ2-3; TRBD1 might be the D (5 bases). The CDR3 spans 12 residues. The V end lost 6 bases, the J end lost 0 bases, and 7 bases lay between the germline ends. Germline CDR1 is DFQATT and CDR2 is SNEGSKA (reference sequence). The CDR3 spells CSAAGSTDTQYF. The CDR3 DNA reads TGCAGTGCCGCAGGGAGCACAGATACGCAGTATTTT.

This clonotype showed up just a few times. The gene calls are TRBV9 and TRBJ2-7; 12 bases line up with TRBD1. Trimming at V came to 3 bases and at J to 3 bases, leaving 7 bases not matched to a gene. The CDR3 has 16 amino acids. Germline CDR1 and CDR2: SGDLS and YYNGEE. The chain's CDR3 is CASSASGTGGLYEQYF. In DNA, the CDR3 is TGTGCCAGCAGCGCCTCCGGGACAGGGGGCCTCTACGAGCAGTACTTC.

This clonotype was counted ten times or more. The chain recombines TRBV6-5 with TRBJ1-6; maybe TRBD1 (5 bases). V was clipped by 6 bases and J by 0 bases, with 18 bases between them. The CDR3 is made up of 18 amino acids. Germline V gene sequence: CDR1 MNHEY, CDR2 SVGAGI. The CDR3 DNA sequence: TGTGCCAGCAGCCACAGTCCGGGACGGAGCTCCTATAATTCACCCCTCCACTTT. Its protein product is CASSHSPGRSSYNSPLHF.

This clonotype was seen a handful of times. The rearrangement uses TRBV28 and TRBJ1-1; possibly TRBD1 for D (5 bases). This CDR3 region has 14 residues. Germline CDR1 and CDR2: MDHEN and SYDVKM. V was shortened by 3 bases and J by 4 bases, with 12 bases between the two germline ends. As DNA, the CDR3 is TGTGCCAGCAGTTTTGGGGGAAGGAGCACTGAAGCTTTCTTT. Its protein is CASSFGGRSTEAFF.

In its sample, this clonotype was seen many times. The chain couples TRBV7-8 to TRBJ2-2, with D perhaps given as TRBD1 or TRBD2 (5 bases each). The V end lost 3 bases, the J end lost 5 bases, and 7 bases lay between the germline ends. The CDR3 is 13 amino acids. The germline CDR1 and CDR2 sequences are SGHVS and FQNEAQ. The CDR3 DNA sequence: TGTGCCAGCAGCTTGGGGGAAACCGGGGAGCTGTTTTTT. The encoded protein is CASSLGETGELFF. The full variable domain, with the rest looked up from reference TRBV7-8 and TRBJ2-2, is GAGVSQSPRYKVAKRGQDVALRCDPISGHVSLFWYQQALGQGPEFLTYFQNEAQLDKSGLPSDRFFAERPEGSVSTLKIQRTQQEDSAVYLCASSLGETGELFFGEGSRLTVL.

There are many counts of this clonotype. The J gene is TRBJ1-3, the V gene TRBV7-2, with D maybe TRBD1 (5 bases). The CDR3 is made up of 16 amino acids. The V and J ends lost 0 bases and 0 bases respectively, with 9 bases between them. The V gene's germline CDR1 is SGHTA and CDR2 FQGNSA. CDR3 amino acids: CASSLAGHRSGNTIYF. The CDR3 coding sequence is TGTGCCAGCAGCTTAGCGGGGCACCGCTCTGGAAACACCATATATTTT. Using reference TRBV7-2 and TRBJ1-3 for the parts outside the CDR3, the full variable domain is GAGVSQSPSNKVTEKGKDVELRCDPISGHTALYWYRQSLGQGLEFLIYFQGNSAPDKSGLPSDRFSAERTGGSVSTLTIQRTQQEDSAVYLCASSLAGHRSGNTIYFGEGSWLTVV.

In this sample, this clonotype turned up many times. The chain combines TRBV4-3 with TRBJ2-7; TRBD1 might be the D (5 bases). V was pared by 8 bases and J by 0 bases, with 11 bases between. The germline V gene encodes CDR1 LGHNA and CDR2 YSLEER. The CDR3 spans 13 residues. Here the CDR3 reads CASAQQDSYEQYF. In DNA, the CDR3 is TGCGCCAGCGCCCAACAGGACTCCTACGAGCAGTACTTC.

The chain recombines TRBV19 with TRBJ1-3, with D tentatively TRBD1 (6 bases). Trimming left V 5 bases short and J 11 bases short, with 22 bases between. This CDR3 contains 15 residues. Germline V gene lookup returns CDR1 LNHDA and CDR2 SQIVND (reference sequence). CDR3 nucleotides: TGTGCCAGTAGTCCCCGACAGGTTCCAGATGCCCCCATATATTTT. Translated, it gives CASSPRQVPDAPIYF.

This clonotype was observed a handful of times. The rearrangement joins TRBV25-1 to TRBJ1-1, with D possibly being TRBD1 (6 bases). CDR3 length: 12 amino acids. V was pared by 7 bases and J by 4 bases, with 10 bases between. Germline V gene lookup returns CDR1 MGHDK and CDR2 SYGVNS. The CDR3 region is CASNKGGTEAFF. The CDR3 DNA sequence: TGTGCCAGCAATAAAGGGGGCACTGAAGCTTTCTTT.

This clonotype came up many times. The chain's CDR3 is CASSFGGNEKLFF. The CDR3, as DNA: TGTGCCAGCAGTTTCGGCGGTAATGAAAAACTGTTTTTT. The chain combines TRBV12-3 or TRBV12-4 with TRBJ1-4; D unresolved. Trimming cost V 3 bases and J 4 bases, with 6 bases left between them. The CDR3 has 13 residues.

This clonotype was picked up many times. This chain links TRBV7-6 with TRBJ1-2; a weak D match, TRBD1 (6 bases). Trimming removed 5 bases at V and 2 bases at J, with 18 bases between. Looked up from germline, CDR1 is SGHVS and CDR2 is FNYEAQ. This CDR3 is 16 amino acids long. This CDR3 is CASSAGQLTGNYGYTF. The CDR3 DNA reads TGTGCCAGCAGCGCTGGACAGCTCACAGGGAACTATGGCTACACCTTC.

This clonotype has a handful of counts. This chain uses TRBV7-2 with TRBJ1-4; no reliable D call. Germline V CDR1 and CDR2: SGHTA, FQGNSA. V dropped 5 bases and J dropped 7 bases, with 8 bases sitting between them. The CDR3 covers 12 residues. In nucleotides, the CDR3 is TGTGCCAGCAGCATAGTCAGTGAAAAACTGTTTTTT. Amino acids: CASSIVSEKLFF.

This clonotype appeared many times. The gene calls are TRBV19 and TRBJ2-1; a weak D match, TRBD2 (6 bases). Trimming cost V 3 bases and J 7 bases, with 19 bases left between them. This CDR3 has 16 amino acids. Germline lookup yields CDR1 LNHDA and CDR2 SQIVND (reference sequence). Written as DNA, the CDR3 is TGTGCCAGTAGTATGACGGGACTCCGAGTCGGAAATGAGCAGTTCTTC. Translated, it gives CASSMTGLRVGNEQFF.

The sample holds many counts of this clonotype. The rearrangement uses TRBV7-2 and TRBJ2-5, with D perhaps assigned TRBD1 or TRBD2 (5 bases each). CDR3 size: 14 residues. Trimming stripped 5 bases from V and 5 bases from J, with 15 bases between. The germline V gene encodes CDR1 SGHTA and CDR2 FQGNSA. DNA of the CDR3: TGTGCCAGCAGCCGAGGGGTAGCATGGGAGACCCAGTACTTC. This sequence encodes CASSRGVAWETQYF.

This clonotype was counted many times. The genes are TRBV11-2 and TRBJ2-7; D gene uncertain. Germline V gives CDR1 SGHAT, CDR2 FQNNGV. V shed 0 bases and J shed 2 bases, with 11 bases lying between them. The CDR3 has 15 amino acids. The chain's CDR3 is CASSLDPRYPYEQYF. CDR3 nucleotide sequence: TGTGCCAGCAGCTTAGATCCCCGATACCCCTACGAGCAGTACTTC.

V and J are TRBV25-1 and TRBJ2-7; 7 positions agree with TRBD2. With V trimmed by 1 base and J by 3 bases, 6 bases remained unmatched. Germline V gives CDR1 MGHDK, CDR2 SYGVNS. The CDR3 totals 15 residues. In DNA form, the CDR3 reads TGTGCCAGCAGTGAATGGGGGGGAGAGGACTACGAGCAGTACTTC. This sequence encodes CASSEWGGEDYEQYF.

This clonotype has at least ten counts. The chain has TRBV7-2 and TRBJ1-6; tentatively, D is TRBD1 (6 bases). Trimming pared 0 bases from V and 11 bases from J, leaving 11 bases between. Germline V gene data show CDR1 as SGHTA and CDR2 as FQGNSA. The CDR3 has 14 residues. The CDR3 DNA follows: TGTGCCAGCAGCTTAGCGCAGGGGACGACACCCCTCCACTTT. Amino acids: CASSLAQGTTPLHF.

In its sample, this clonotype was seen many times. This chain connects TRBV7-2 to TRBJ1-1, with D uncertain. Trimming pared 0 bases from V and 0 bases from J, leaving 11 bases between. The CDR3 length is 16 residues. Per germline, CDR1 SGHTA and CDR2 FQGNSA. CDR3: CASSLAVRTMNTEAFF. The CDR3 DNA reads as TGTGCCAGCAGCTTAGCGGTCAGGACCATGAACACTGAAGCTTTCTTT.

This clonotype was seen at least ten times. CDR3 sequence reads: CASSQMTGTGGSGANVLTF. The CDR3 region has the DNA TGTGCCAGCAGCCAAATGACCGGGACAGGGGGGTCTGGGGCCAACGTCCTGACTTTC. The V gene is TRBV4-2, the J gene TRBJ2-6; 11 bases are a match to TRBD1. The length of the CDR3 is 19 residues. Germline assignment: CDR1 LGHNA and CDR2 YNFKEQ. The J segment lost 1 base and the V segment lost 2 bases, leaving 7 bases of the junction unmatched.

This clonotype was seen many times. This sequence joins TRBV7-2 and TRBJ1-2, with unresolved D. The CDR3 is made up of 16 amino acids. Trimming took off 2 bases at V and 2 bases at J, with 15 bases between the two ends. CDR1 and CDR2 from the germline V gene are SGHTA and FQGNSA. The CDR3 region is CASSLIWADGNYGYTF. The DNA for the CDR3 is TGTGCCAGCAGCTTAATCTGGGCTGATGGGAACTATGGCTACACCTTC.

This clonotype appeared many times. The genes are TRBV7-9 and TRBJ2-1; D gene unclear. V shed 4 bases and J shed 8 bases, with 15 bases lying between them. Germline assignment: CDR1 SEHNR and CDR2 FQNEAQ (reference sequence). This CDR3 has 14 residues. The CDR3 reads CASSSRVGFDEQFF. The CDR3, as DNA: TGTGCCAGCAGCTCCCGGGTGGGGTTCGATGAGCAGTTCTTC.

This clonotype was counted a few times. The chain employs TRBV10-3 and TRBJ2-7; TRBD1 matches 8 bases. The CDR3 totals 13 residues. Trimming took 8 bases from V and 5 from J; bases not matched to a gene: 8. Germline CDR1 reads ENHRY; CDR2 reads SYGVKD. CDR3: CAISRQGKDEQYF. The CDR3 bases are TGTGCCATCTCGCGACAGGGGAAGGACGAGCAGTACTTC.

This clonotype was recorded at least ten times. CDR3 sequence reads: CASSSQARNQETQYF. The CDR3 DNA sequence: TGTGCCAGCAGCTCCCAGGCTAGGAACCAAGAGACCCAGTACTTC. The V and J genes are TRBV7-8 and TRBJ2-5; D unclear. There are 15 residues in the CDR3. V lost 4 bases, J lost 0 bases, and 12 bases lay in between. CDR1 and CDR2 (germline): SGHVS, FQNEAQ.

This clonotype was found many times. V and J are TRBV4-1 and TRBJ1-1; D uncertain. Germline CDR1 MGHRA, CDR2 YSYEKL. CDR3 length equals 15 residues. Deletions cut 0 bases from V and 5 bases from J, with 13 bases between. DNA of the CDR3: TGCGCCAGCAGCCAAGATGGGTTCGAAGGTACTGAAGCTTTCTTT. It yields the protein CASSQDGFEGTEAFF.

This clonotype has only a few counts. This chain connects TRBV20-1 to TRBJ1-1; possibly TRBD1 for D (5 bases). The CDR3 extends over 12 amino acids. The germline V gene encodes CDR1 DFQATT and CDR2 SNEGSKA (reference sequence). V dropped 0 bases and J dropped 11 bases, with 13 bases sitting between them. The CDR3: CSAREGVVAAFF. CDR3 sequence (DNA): TGCAGTGCTAGAGAGGGGGTGGTTGCGGCTTTCTTT.

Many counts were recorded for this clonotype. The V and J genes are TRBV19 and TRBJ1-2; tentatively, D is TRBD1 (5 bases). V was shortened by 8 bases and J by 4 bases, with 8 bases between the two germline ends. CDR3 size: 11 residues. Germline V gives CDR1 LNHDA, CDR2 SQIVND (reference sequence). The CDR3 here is CASSGTYGYTF. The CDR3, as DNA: TGTGCCAGTTCAGGGACCTATGGCTACACCTTC.

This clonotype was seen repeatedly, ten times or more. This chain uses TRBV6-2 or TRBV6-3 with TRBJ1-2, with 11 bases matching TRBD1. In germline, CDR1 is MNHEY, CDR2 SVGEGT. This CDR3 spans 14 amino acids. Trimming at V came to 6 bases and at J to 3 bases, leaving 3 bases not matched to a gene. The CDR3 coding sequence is TGTGCCAGCAGCCAGGACAGGGGGCACTATGGCTACACCTTC. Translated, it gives CASSQDRGHYGYTF.

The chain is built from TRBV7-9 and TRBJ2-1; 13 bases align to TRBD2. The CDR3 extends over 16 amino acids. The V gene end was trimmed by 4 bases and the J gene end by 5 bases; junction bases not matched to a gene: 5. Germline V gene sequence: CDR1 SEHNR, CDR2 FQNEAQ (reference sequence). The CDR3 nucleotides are TGTGCCAGCAGCTGGGGACTAGCGGGATCCCACAATGAGCAGTTCTTC. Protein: CASSWGLAGSHNEQFF.

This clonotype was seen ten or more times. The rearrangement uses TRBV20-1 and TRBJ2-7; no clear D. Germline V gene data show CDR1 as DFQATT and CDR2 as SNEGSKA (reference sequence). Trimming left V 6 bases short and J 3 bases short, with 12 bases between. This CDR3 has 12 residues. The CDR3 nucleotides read TGCAGTGCCGATGCCGTACTCTACGAGCAGTACTTC. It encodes CSADAVLYEQYF.